This T cell receptor beta chain originates from a study of blood T cell repertoires in COVID-19. TCRdb's copy holds only in-frame clones and misses some; the assay was immunoSEQ multiplex PCR. The profile shows roughly 360,000 clones, 83% of them singletons. The germline V and J ends were trimmed by 0 bases and 5 bases, with 19 bases remaining between them. This CDR3 is 17 amino acids long. Germline V gene data show CDR1 as LNHNV and CDR2 as YYDKDF (reference sequence). Participants were placed into cohorts based on the clinical history they reported. Two negative PCRs, clearance, or symptom resolution had been documented for recovered Cohort 3 donors.

The receptor comes from a woman aged 45-65 years who had recovered from COVID-19. This rearrangement joins TRBV15 to TRBJ1-1, with a tentative D call TRBD1 (5 bases). The source material was PBMCs or T cells enriched from blood (not recorded which). The CDR3 here is CATSRDPAGDLSTEAFF. CDR3 in DNA: TGTGCCACCAGCAGAGATCCGGCGGGGGATTTGTCTACTGAAGCTTTCTTT.